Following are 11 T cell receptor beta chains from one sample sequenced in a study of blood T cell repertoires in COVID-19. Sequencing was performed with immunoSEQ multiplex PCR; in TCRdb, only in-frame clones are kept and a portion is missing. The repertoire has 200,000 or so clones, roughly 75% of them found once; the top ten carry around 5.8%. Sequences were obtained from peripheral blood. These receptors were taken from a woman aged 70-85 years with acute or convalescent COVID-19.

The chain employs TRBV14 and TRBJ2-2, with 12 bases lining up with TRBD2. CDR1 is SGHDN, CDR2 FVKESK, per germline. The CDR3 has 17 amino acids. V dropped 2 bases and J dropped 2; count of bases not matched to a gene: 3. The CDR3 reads CASSQLTSGSNTGELFF. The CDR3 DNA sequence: TGTGCCAGCAGCCAACTGACTAGCGGGAGTAACACCGGGGAGCTGTTTTTT.

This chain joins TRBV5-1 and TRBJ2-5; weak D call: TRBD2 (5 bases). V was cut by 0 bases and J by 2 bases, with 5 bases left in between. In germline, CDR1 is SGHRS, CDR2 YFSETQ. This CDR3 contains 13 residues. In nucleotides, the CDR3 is TGCGCCAGCAGCTTGGGAGGGCAAGAGACCCAGTACTTC. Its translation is CASSLGGQETQYF.

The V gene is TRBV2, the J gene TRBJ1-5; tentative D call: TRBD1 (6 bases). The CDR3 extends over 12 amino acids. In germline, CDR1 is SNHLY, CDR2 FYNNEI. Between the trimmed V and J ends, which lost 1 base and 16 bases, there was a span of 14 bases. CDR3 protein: CASSEDWGHPHF. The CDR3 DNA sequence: TGTGCCAGCAGTGAAGATTGGGGACACCCCCATTTT.

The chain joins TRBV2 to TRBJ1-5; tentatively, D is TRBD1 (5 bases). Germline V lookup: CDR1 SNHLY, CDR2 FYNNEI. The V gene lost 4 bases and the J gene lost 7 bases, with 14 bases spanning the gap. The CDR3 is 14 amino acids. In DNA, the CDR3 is TGTGCCAGCAGTGGGGCCAGGGCGGAGCAGCCCCAGCATTTT. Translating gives CASSGARAEQPQHF.

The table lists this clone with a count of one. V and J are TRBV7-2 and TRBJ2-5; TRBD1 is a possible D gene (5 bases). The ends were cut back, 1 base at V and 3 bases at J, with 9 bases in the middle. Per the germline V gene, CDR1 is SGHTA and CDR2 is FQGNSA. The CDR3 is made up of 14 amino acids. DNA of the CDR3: TGTGCCAGCAGCTTAGTCAGCAGGGAAGAGACCCAGTACTTC. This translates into CASSLVSREETQYF.

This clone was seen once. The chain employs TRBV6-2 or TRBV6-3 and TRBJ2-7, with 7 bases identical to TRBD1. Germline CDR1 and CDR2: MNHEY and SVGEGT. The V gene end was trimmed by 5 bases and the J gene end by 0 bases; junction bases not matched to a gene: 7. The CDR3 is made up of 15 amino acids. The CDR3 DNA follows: TGTGCCAGCAGTCCAAGGGGGCGTATCTCCTACGAGCAGTACTTC. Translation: CASSPRGRISYEQYF.

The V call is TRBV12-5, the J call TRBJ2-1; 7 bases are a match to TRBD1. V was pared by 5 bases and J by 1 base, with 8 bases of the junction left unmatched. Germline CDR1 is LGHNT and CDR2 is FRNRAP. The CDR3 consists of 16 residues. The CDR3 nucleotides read TGTGCTAGTGGTACAGGCACAGGGGAGTCCTACAATGAGCAGTTCTTC. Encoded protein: CASGTGTGESYNEQFF. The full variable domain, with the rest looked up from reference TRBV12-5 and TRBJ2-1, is DARVTQTPRHKVTEMGQEVTMRCQPILGHNTVFWYRQTMMQGLELLAYFRNRAPLDDSGMPKDRFSAEMPDATLATLKIQPSEPRDSAVYFCASGTGTGESYNEQFFGPGTRLTVL.

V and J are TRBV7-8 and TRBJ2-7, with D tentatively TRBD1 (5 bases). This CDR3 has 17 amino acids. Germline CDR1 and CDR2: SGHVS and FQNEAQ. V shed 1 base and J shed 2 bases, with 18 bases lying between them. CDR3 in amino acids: CASSLVAQGPLTYEQYF. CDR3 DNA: TGTGCCAGCAGCTTAGTGGCTCAGGGTCCATTAACCTACGAGCAGTACTTC.

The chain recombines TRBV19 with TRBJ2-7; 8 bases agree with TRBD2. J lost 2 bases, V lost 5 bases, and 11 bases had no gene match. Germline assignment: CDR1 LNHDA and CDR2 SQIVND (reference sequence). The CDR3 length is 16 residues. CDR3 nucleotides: TGTGCCAGTAGTGGCGAATCGGGGGGGAGCACCTACGAGCAGTACTTC. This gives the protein CASSGESGGSTYEQYF.

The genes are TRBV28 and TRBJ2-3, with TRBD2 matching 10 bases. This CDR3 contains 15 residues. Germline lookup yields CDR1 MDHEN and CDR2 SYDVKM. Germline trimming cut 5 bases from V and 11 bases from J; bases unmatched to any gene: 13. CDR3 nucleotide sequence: TGTGCCAGCAGTCCCCCCGGGACTAGCGAGGACTTGCAGTATTTT. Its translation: CASSPPGTSEDLQYF.

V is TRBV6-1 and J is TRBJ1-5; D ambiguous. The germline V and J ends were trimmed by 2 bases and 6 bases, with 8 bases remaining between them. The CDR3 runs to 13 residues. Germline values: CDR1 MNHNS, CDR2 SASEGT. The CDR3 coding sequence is TGTGCCAGCAGTGAAATGGAGGGTCAGCCCCAGCATTTT. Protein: CASSEMEGQPQHF.